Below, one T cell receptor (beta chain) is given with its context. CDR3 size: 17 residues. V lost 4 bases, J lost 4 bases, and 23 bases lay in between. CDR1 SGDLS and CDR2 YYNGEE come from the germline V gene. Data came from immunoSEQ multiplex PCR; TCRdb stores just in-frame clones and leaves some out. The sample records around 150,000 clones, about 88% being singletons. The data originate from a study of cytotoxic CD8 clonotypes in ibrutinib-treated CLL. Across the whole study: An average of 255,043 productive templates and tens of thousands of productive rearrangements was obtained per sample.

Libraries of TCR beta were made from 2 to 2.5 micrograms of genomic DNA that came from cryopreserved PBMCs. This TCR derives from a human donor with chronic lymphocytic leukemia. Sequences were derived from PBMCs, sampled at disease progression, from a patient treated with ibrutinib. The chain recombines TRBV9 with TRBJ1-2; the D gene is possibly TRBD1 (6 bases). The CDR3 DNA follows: TGTGCCAGCAGCACTAGCCAGGGACATCAGTGGTCCTATGGCTACACCTTC. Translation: CASSTSQGHQWSYGYTF.